This T cell receptor (beta chain) was sequenced for a study of siplizumab effects on memory and regulatory T cells. Study results and limitations: Unstimulated subsets captured only a minor fraction of alloreactive clones.

The CDR3 is 15 amino acids. V was clipped by 0 bases and J by 5 bases, with 13 bases between them. CDR1 is SGHNT and CDR2 is YYREEE in the germline V gene (reference sequence). Each sample contributed roughly 10^5 TCR templates to the assay. The data were produced by immunoSEQ multiplex PCR, yet TCRdb's version contains in-frame clones alone and is incomplete. Of some 46,000 clones listed, about 94% were seen once; the top ten hold about a sixth. On this clone: Its specificity is not known.

The sequenced sample consisted of CD8+ T cells sorted from blood. This sequence was found in a human donor in good health. This chain uses TRBV5-4 with TRBJ2-3; D assignment may be TRBD1 or TRBD2 (5 bases each). The CDR3 loop is CASSLGWGSQDTQYF. The CDR3 DNA is TGTGCCAGCAGCTTGGGATGGGGGAGCCAAGATACGCAGTATTTT.